The entry that follows covers one T cell receptor beta chain sequence. MiXCR, applied by TCRdb to the PCR reads, yields one record per CDR3 protein. Of some 100,000 distinct CDR3 sequences listed, roughly 38% are singletons. The entry originates in a study of molecular identifiers for immune sequencing clone quantification. V dropped 5 bases and J dropped 0 bases, with 14 bases sitting between them. Germline V gives CDR1 LNHDA, CDR2 SQIVND (reference sequence). CDR3 length: 15 residues. V is TRBV19 and J is TRBJ2-7; TRBD2 might be the D (5 bases). The sample was naive CD8+ T cells from blood, with Jurkat cell RNA spiked in. Subset given: FACS-sorted CD8+CD4-CCR7+CD45RA+ naive T cells. The clonotype was recovered from a human donor in good health. Some libraries in this study had Jurkat cell RNA spiked in. CDR3 sequence (DNA): TGTGCCAGTAGTTACTCCGGGAACCCCTCCTACGAGCAGTACTTC. This gives the protein CASSYSGNPSYEQYF.